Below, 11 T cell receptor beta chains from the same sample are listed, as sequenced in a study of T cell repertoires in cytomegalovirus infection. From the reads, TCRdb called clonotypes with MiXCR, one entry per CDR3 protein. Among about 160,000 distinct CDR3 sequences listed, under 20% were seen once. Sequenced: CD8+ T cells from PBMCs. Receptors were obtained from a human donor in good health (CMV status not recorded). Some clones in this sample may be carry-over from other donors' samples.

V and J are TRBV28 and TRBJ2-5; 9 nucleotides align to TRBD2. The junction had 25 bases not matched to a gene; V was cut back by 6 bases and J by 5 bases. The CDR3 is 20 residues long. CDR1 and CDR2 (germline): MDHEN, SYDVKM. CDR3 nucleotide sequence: TGTGCCAGCAGCTCCCTTGGCGCGGGGGGGCCACAGGAGGATATGGAGACCCAGTACTTC. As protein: CASSSLGAGGPQEDMETQYF.

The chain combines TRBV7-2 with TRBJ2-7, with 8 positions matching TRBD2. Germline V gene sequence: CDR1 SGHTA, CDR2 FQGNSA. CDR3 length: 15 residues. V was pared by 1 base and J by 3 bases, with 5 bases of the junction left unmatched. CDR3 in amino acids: CASSLVREGVYEQYF. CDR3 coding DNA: TGTGCCAGCAGCTTAGTTCGGGAGGGGGTCTACGAGCAGTACTTC.

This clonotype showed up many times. This CDR3 reads CASKEEQGMRETQYF. The CDR3 DNA reads as TGTGCCAGCAAAGAGGAACAGGGGATGAGGGAGACCCAGTACTTC. V usage is TRBV7-8 and J usage is TRBJ2-5; TRBD1 agrees at 7 bases. Germline loops: CDR1 SGHVS, CDR2 FQNEAQ. Unmatched junction bases numbered 13, after V lost 7 bases and J lost 5 bases. CDR3 length equals 15 residues.

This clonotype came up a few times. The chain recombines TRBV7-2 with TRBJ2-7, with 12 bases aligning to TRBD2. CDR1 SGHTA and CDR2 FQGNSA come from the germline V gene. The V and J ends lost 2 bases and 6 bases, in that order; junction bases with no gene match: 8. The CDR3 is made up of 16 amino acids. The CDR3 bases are TGTGCCAGCAGCTTATCGCTAGCGGGGGGGCGGGGCGAGCAGTACTTC. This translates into CASSLSLAGGRGEQYF. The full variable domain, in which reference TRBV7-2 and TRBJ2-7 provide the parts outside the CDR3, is GAGVSQSPSNKVTEKGKDVELRCDPISGHTALYWYRQSLGQGLEFLIYFQGNSAPDKSGLPSDRFSAERTGGSVSTLTIQRTQQEDSAVYLCASSLSLAGGRGEQYFGPGTRLTVT.

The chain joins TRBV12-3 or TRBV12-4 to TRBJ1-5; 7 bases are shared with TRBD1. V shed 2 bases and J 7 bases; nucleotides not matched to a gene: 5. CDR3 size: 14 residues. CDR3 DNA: TGTGCCAGCAGTTTACTAGGGGGCGGGCAGCCCCAGCATTTT. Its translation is CASSLLGGGQPQHF.

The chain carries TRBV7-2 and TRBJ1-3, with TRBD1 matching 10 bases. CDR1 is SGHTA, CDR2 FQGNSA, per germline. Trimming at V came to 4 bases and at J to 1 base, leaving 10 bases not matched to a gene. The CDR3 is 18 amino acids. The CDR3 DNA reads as TGTGCCAGCAGCTCGGGACAGGGGAGGTTTAGGTCTGGAAACACCATATATTTT. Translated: CASSSGQGRFRSGNTIYF.

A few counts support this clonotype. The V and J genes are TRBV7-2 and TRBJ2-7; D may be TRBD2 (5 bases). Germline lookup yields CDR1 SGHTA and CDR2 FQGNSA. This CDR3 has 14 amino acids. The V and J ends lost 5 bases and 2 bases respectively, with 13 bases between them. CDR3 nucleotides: TGTGCCAGCAGCCCCGCGGCCGGGACCTACGAGCAGTACTTC. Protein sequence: CASSPAAGTYEQYF. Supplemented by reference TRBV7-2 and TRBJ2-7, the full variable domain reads GAGVSQSPSNKVTEKGKDVELRCDPISGHTALYWYRQSLGQGLEFLIYFQGNSAPDKSGLPSDRFSAERTGGSVSTLTIQRTQQEDSAVYLCASSPAAGTYEQYFGPGTRLTVT.

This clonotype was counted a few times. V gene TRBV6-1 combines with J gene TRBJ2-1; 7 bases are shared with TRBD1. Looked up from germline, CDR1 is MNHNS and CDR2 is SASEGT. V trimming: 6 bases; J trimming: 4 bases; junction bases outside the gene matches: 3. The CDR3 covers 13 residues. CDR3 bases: TGTGCCAGCAGACAGGGGCCATACAATGAGCAGTTCTTC. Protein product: CASRQGPYNEQFF.

The CDR3 coding sequence is TGTGCCAGCAGTTTCCTGGTGGACAGTGCGAACGAGCAGTACTTC. This sequence encodes CASSFLVDSANEQYF. This sequence joins TRBV28 and TRBJ2-7; tentatively, D is TRBD1 (6 bases). CDR3 length: 15 residues. The V end lost 3 bases, the J end lost 5 bases, and 17 bases lay between the germline ends. The germline V gene encodes CDR1 MDHEN and CDR2 SYDVKM.

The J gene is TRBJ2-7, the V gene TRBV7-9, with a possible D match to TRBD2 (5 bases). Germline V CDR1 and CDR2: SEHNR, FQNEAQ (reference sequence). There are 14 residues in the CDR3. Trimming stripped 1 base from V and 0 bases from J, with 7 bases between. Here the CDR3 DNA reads TGTGCCAGCAGCTTAGTTGGGAGCTCCTACGAGCAGTACTTC. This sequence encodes CASSLVGSSYEQYF. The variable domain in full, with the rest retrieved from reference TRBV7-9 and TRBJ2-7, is DTGVSQNPRHKITKRGQNVTFRCDPISEHNRLYWYRQTLGQGPEFLTYFQNEAQLEKSRLLSDRFSAERPKGSFSTLEIQRTEQGDSAMYLCASSLVGSSYEQYFGPGTRLTVT.

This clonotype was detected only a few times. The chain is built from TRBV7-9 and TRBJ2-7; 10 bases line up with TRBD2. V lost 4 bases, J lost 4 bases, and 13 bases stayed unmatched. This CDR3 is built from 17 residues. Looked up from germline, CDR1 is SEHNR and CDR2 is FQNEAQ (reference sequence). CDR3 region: CASSSILSSGSRYEQYF. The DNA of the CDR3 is TGTGCCAGCAGCTCCATACTGTCTAGCGGGAGCAGGTACGAGCAGTACTTC.